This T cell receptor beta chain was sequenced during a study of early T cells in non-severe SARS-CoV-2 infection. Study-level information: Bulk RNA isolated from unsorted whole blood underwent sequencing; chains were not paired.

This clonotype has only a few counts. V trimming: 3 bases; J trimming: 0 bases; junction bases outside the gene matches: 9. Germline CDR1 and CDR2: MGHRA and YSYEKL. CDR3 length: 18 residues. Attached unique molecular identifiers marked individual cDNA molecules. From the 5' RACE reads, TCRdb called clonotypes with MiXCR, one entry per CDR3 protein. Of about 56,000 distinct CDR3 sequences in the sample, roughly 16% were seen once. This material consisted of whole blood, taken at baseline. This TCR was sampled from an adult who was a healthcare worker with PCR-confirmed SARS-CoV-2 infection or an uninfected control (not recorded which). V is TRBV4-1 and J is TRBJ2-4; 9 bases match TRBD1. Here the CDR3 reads CASSQGTGPIIAKNIQYF. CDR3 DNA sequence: TGCGCCAGCAGCCAGGGGACAGGGCCCATAATAGCCAAAAACATTCAGTACTTC.